Sequencing of this T cell receptor beta chain was carried out in a study of T cell changes during pregnancy in multiple sclerosis. The germline V gene has CDR1 MDHEN and CDR2 SYDVKM. The V end was cut by 4 bases, the J end by 6 bases, with 12 bases between. This CDR3 is 13 amino acids long. Profiled with immunoSEQ multiplex PCR; TCRdb holds only in-frame clones, not every one. The table lists about 84,000 clones, around 94% of them singletons. The J gene is TRBJ1-2, the V gene TRBV28, with D uncertain. This TCR was sampled from a female donor in good health, enrolled as a control in a pregnancy study. The sample in question was peripheral blood, obtained in the second trimester of pregnancy. CDR3 protein: CASSSGLFDGYTF. CDR3 coding DNA: TGTGCCAGCAGTTCAGGACTGTTCGATGGCTACACCTTC.